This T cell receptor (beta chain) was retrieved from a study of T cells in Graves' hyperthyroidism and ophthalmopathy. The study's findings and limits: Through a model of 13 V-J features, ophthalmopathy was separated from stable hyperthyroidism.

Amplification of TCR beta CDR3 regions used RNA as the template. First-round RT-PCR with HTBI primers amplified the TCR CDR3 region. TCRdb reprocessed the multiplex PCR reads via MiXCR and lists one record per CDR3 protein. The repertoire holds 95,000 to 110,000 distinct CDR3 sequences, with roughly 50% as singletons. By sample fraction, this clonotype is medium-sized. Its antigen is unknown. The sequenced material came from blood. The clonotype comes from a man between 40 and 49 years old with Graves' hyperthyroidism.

CDR3 in amino acids: CASSPRDSNEKLFF. The CDR3 DNA reads TGTGCCAGCAGCCCCCGGGACAGCAATGAAAAACTGTTTTTT. This sequence joins TRBV7-6 and TRBJ1-4; 7 bases align to TRBD1. Unmatched junction bases numbered 5, after V lost 5 bases and J lost 5 bases. This CDR3 spans 14 amino acids. Germline V gene data show CDR1 as SGHVS and CDR2 as FNYEAQ.